This T cell receptor beta chain was profiled in a study of shared clonotypes between healthy human individuals. Points from the study as a whole: Read depth was anticipated to influence clonotype sharing among donors.

Turning to this clone: Its antigen remains unknown.

The deep-level immunoSEQ assay was used. The data were produced by immunoSEQ multiplex PCR, yet TCRdb's version contains in-frame clones alone and is incomplete. The data show about 2 million clones, about 95% seen once. Naive CD8 cells, CD45RO-negative and positively selected for CCR7, excluded terminally differentiated effector memory CD45RA+ cells. Germline CDR1 is SNHLY and CDR2 is FYNNEI. Trimming left V 0 bases short and J 0 bases short, with 17 bases between. The CDR3 consists of 18 residues. Sequencing was performed on naive CD8+ T cells sorted from blood. This sequence joins TRBV2 and TRBJ1-2; D perhaps matches TRBD1 (6 bases). The clonotype comes from a man aged 18 to 30 in good health. Here the CDR3 DNA reads TGTGCCAGCAGTGAAGCGCTTCAGGGGCGCAAGACTAACTATGGCTACACCTTC. This gives the protein CASSEALQGRKTNYGYTF.